These 25 T cell receptor beta chains came from one sample sequenced in a study of blood T cell repertoires in COVID-19. Method: immunoSEQ multiplex PCR; TCRdb's copy keeps in-frame clones and lacks some. The sample holds more than 80,000 clones, around 80% seen once. The sample was peripheral blood. These receptors originate from a man in his forties or fifties with active or convalescent COVID-19.

The J gene is TRBJ2-5, the V gene TRBV5-1, with D possibly TRBD1 on 6 matching bases. This CDR3 has 15 residues. The germline gives CDR1 SGHRS, CDR2 YFSETQ. V was shortened by 1 base and J by 3 bases, with 13 bases between the two germline ends. The CDR3, as DNA: TGCGCCAGCAGCTTGCTCAGGGGTGGGGAAGAGACCCAGTACTTC. Translating it yields CASSLLRGGEETQYF.

The chain joins TRBV4-3 to TRBJ2-2; TRBD1 matches at 12 bases. V shed 0 bases, J shed 13 bases, and the junction held 18 bases outside the gene matches. The length of the CDR3 is 19 residues. Germline V gene lookup returns CDR1 LGHNA and CDR2 YSLEER. The CDR3 loop is CASSQDPRGTGGRGGRLFF. The CDR3 DNA reads TGCGCCAGCAGCCAAGATCCTCGCGGGACAGGGGGCCGGGGGGGGCGGCTGTTTTTT.

The chain has TRBV4-3 and TRBJ1-2; D gene uncertain. This CDR3 has 14 amino acids. Trimming took off 0 bases at V and 8 bases at J, with 13 bases between the two ends. Germline V lookup: CDR1 LGHNA, CDR2 YSLEER. The DNA of the CDR3 is TGCGCCAGCAGCCAAGAATTGGGCGCGGGGGGCTACACCTTC. It is translated as CASSQELGAGGYTF.

J is TRBJ1-6 and V is TRBV11-2; D gene uncertain. This CDR3 has 15 amino acids. Germline V lookup: CDR1 SGHAT, CDR2 FQNNGV. Trimming took 5 bases from V and 5 from J, leaving 13 bases between them. CDR3 in DNA: TGTGCCAGCAGCCCATTCAACGGGGATAATTCACCCCTCCACTTT. Its protein is CASSPFNGDNSPLHF.

This clone was detected only once. The chain carries TRBV18 and TRBJ2-1; 7 bases align to TRBD1. The V segment lost 3 bases and the J segment 5 bases; nucleotides outside the gene matches: 4. Germline lookup yields CDR1 KGHSH and CDR2 LQKENI. The CDR3 is 14 amino acids. This chain's CDR3 is CASSPDRSNNEQFF. CDR3 nucleotide sequence: TGTGCCAGCTCACCGGACAGGTCCAACAATGAGCAGTTCTTC.

The chain recombines TRBV19 with TRBJ2-5; the match to TRBD1 covers 12 bases. After removal of 4 bases from V and 5 bases from J, the junction contained 5 bases not matched to a gene. Germline CDR1 reads LNHDA; CDR2 reads SQIVND (reference sequence). The CDR3 runs 15 residues. The CDR3 coding sequence is TGTGCCAGTAGTAGGGACAGGGGGCAGGTGGAGACCCAGTACTTC. Its protein is CASSRDRGQVETQYF.

The chain combines TRBV2 with TRBJ2-1, with D possibly TRBD1 on 6 matching bases. Trimming stripped 7 bases from V and 11 bases from J, with 18 bases between. The CDR3 length is 13 residues. CDR1 is SNHLY, CDR2 FYNNEI, per germline. CDR3 bases: TGTGCCAGCAACCGGGACACCGGGTCAAAGCAGTTCTTC. It specifies CASNRDTGSKQFF.

The chain links TRBV11-3 to TRBJ2-1; 10 bases are shared with TRBD1. Germline V gene sequence: CDR1 SGHNT, CDR2 YENEEA. Trimming took 6 bases from V and 4 from J; bases not matched to a gene: 6. The CDR3 is 15 residues long. Here the CDR3 DNA reads TGTGCCAGCAGTAAGGGACAGGGGCTTTACAATGAGCAGTTCTTC. It encodes CASSKGQGLYNEQFF.

This clone was seen a single time. The chain uses TRBV3-1 (or the pseudogene TRBV3-2) and TRBJ2-2; 15 positions agree with TRBD2. The CDR3 is made up of 18 amino acids. V trimming: 7 bases; J trimming: 4 bases; junction bases outside the gene matches: 10. Germline V lookup: CDR1 LGHDT, CDR2 YNNKEL (reference sequence). CDR3 sequence: CASTIGTSGGPSTGELFF. CDR3 nucleotide sequence: TGTGCCAGCACCATAGGGACTAGCGGGGGGCCGAGCACCGGGGAGCTGTTTTTT.

The chain has TRBV3-1 (or the pseudogene TRBV3-2) and TRBJ2-5; TRBD2 agrees at 12 bases. CDR1 is LGHDT and CDR2 is YNNKEL in the germline V gene (reference sequence). The CDR3 runs 15 residues. V was clipped by 4 bases and J by 2 bases; unmatched bases: 2. The CDR3 DNA sequence: TGTGCCAGCAGCCGAACTAGCGGGGGGCAAGAGACCCAGTACTTC. Translated, it gives CASSRTSGGQETQYF.

The chain has TRBV5-5 and TRBJ2-4; D ambiguous. The CDR3 is 15 amino acids. Germline lookup yields CDR1 SGHKS and CDR2 YYEKEE (reference sequence). Trimming shortened V by 7 bases and J by 5 bases, and 19 bases separated the two germline ends. The CDR3 nucleotides read TGTGCCAGCTCCCCTGGCCCCGCAACCGAAAACATTCAGTACTTC. This sequence encodes CASSPGPATENIQYF.

The V gene is TRBV6-1, the J gene TRBJ1-5, with TRBD1 matching 11 bases. Germline V gives CDR1 MNHNS, CDR2 SASEGT. The CDR3 is 16 amino acids. After removal of 4 bases from V and 2 bases from J, the junction contained 4 bases not matched to a gene. CDR3 nucleotides: TGTGCCAGCAGTGGATGGACAGGGGGCGGCAATCAGCCCCAGCATTTT. Encoded protein: CASSGWTGGGNQPQHF.

V gene TRBV19 combines with J gene TRBJ1-5, with D possibly TRBD1 on 5 matching bases. Looked up from germline, CDR1 is LNHDA and CDR2 is SQIVND (reference sequence). V lost 3 bases to trimming and J lost 11 bases, with 20 bases between them. This CDR3 has 15 residues. CDR3 bases: TGTGCCAGTAGTATTCAAGGGGAAGCCTCTCTGGCCCAGCATTTT. Amino acid sequence: CASSIQGEASLAQHF. Using reference TRBV19 and TRBJ1-5 for the parts outside the CDR3, the full variable domain is DGGITQSPKYLFRKEGQNVTLSCEQNLNHDAMYWYRQDPGQGLRLIYYSQIVNDFQKGDIAEGYSVSREKKESFPLTVTSAQKNPTAFYLCASSIQGEASLAQHFGDGTRLSIL.

This clone was observed once. This chain joins TRBV9 and TRBJ2-1; maybe TRBD2 (5 bases). This CDR3 contains 13 residues. CDR1 SGDLS and CDR2 YYNGEE come from the germline V gene. V lost 9 bases and J 9 bases, leaving 19 bases between the germline ends. CDR3 loop: CATEPGTRVEQFF. CDR3 coding DNA: TGTGCCACTGAACCGGGAACCCGAGTTGAGCAGTTCTTC.

Only one count was recorded for this clone. The chain is built from TRBV25-1 and TRBJ1-1; unclear D gene. Trimming stripped 6 bases from V and 0 bases from J, with 8 bases between. This CDR3 is 13 amino acids long. Germline CDR1 MGHDK, CDR2 SYGVNS. The CDR3 DNA is TGTGCCAGCAGGACGGGGATGAACACTGAAGCTTTCTTT. Its protein product is CASRTGMNTEAFF.

V gene TRBV10-1 combines with J gene TRBJ1-3; 7 positions agree with TRBD1. This CDR3 is 13 amino acids long. V was clipped by 6 bases and J by 8 bases; unmatched bases: 7. Germline values: CDR1 WNHNN, CDR2 SYGVQD (reference sequence). In DNA, the CDR3 is TGCGCCAGCAGCACCGGGACAGCGGACACCATATATTTT. It translates to CASSTGTADTIYF.

The V gene is TRBV5-6, the J gene TRBJ2-2, with 9 bases identical to TRBD1. CDR1 is SGHDT, CDR2 YYEEEE, per germline. The CDR3 consists of 15 residues. The trim removed 5 bases at V and 2 bases at J, leaving 4 bases unmatched. CDR3 protein: CASRTGQGNTGELFF. The CDR3 DNA reads as TGTGCCAGCAGGACGGGACAGGGCAACACCGGGGAGCTGTTTTTT.

The chain carries TRBV5-1 and TRBJ2-5; D unclear. The CDR3 consists of 14 residues. The V gene lost 0 bases and the J gene lost 2 bases, with 8 bases spanning the gap. Germline V gene data show CDR1 as SGHRS and CDR2 as YFSETQ. CDR3 nucleotide sequence: TGCGCCAGCAGCTTGGGGCAGGAACAAGAGACCCAGTACTTC. It is translated as CASSLGQEQETQYF.

This sequence joins TRBV3-1 (or the pseudogene TRBV3-2) and TRBJ1-5; D is perhaps TRBD1 (5 bases). V gave up 8 bases and J gave up 2 bases, with 13 bases separating them. The CDR3 is 14 amino acids. Germline-derived CDR1 and CDR2 are LGHDT and YNNKEL (reference sequence). CDR3 DNA sequence: TGTGCCAGCGGAGGAGGGGTTGGCAATCAGCCCCAGCATTTT. Encoded protein: CASGGGVGNQPQHF.

The CDR3: CASSPGIDYGYTF. In DNA form, the CDR3 reads TGTGCCAGCAGCCCCGGGATAGACTATGGCTACACCTTC. This rearrangement joins TRBV4-2 to TRBJ1-2; D remains unclear. CDR1 and CDR2 from the germline V gene are LGHNA and YNFKEQ. V lost 4 bases and J 3 bases, leaving 9 bases between the germline ends. CDR3 length equals 13 residues.

V is TRBV14 and J is TRBJ2-3; D not certain. The CDR3 spans 13 residues. The germline V gene has CDR1 SGHDN and CDR2 FVKESK. V shed 1 base and J shed 3 bases, with 5 bases lying between them. The CDR3 region has the DNA TGTGCCAGCAGCCAAGGGGCAACAGATACGCAGTATTTT. This translates into CASSQGATDTQYF.

The chain employs TRBV19 and TRBJ2-1; D possibly corresponds to TRBD1 (6 bases). The germline V gene encodes CDR1 LNHDA and CDR2 SQIVND (reference sequence). Trimming left V 5 bases short and J 12 bases short, with 17 bases between. The CDR3 has 13 amino acids. Here the CDR3 DNA reads TGTGCCAGTAGTGAAACAGGGAATACGGGGCAGTTCTTC. Amino acid sequence: CASSETGNTGQFF. The full variable domain, rest sourced from reference TRBV19 and TRBJ2-1, is DGGITQSPKYLFRKEGQNVTLSCEQNLNHDAMYWYRQDPGQGLRLIYYSQIVNDFQKGDIAEGYSVSREKKESFPLTVTSAQKNPTAFYLCASSETGNTGQFFGPGTRLTVL.

The rearrangement uses TRBV6-5 and TRBJ2-1; D uncertain. The CDR3 length is 14 residues. Trimming shortened V by 2 bases and J by 1 base, and 6 bases separated the two germline ends. CDR1 and CDR2 (germline): MNHEY, SVGAGI. DNA for the CDR3: TGTGCCAGCAGTTACCGGGTGTCCTACAATGAGCAGTTCTTC. It translates to CASSYRVSYNEQFF.

The chain combines TRBV3-1 (or the pseudogene TRBV3-2) with TRBJ1-3; 7 positions agree with TRBD1. Germline values: CDR1 LGHDT, CDR2 YNNKEL (reference sequence). V trimming: 1 base; J trimming: 6 bases; junction bases outside the gene matches: 3. CDR3 length: 14 residues. CDR3 sequence reads: CASSQGQGINTIYF. CDR3 nucleotides: TGTGCCAGCAGCCAAGGACAGGGTATAAACACCATATATTTT.

CDR3 sequence: CASSGGQLATNEKLFF. The CDR3, as DNA: TGTGCCAGCAGTGGGGGACAGTTGGCAACTAATGAAAAACTGTTTTTT. This chain links TRBV6-1 with TRBJ1-4; 7 positions agree with TRBD1. The CDR3 length is 16 residues. Germline CDR1 is MNHNS and CDR2 is SASEGT. The V gene end was trimmed by 4 bases and the J gene end by 0 bases; junction bases not matched to a gene: 5.